This T cell receptor beta chain was sequenced for a study of OX40 agonist ivuxolimab in advanced cancers. As for the study in general: Patients received ivuxolimab, an intravenous treatment, every 2 weeks at 0.01 to 10 mg/kg. From 23 to 79 years was the age range, with a mean of approximately 63 years, and around 83% were male. Study results and caveats: A proportion of nonresponders additionally exhibited low normalized T-cell clonal expansion. The investigators did not determine what antigen specificity the expanded peripheral T cells had.

Sequencing was performed with immunoSEQ multiplex PCR; in TCRdb, only in-frame clones are kept and a portion is missing. The sample lists 65,000 to 80,000 clones, around 90% occurring once. Trimming at V came to 4 bases and at J to 2 bases, leaving 7 bases not matched to a gene. CDR3 length: 15 residues. Germline-derived CDR1 and CDR2 are LNHDA and SQIVND (reference sequence). Comment on this clone: The antigen is unknown.

The receptor comes from an adult with an advanced solid tumor such as melanoma, head and neck, liver or kidney cancer. The sample was CD4+ or CD8+ T cells sorted from blood, taken in a trial of the OX40 agonist ivuxolimab. The chain joins TRBV19 to TRBJ2-7; 8 nucleotides match TRBD2. CDR3 amino acids: CASSTAGGLTYEQYF. The DNA of the CDR3 is TGTGCCAGTAGTACTGCGGGAGGCCTCACCTACGAGCAGTACTTC.